This T cell receptor beta chain was retrieved from a study of sequential checkpoint blockade in melanoma. The CDR3 consists of 17 residues. Trimming cost V 1 base and J 6 bases; bases outside gene matches: 12. The germline V gene encodes CDR1 SGHNT and CDR2 YENEEA. Sequencing was performed with immunoSEQ multiplex PCR; in TCRdb, only in-frame clones are kept and a portion is missing. Of some 2,200 clones in the sample, around 15% were seen once. Treatment denoted: randomized to nivolumab then ipilimumab (arm A) or the reverse (arm B). This clone showed up just a few times. The origin of this receptor is a human donor with melanoma. V and J are TRBV11-3 and TRBJ2-1; 7 positions agree with TRBD1. The source was tumor tissue (inferred from file names), collected from a patient given nivolumab and ipilimumab in sequence. CDR3 loop: CASSLVLSTGLLNEQFF. The CDR3 DNA reads as TGTGCCAGCAGCTTAGTACTTTCGACAGGGTTGCTCAATGAGCAGTTCTTC.